This T cell receptor (beta chain) was identified during a study of identical twins. The germline V and J ends were trimmed by 5 bases and 7 bases, with 21 bases remaining between them. The germline V gene has CDR1 MNHNS and CDR2 SASEGT. The CDR3 spans 15 residues. A single record per CDR3 protein comes from TCRdb applying MiXCR to the 5' RACE reads. The sample holds about 790,000 distinct CDR3 sequences; around a sixth are singletons and the top ten take less than 15%. The same data also contributed to another study, on T cells expressing NK-cell markers.

The chain recombines TRBV6-1 with TRBJ2-7; possibly TRBD1 or TRBD2 for D (5 bases each). Sample: PBMCs. This sequence was found in a woman between 18 and 29 years old in good health. CDR3: CASSPPGVGAPEQYF. DNA of the CDR3: TGTGCCAGCAGTCCCCCCGGGGTAGGGGCCCCGGAGCAGTACTTC.